This entry is about one T cell receptor (beta chain). The data were obtained in a study of blood T cell repertoires in COVID-19. Study overall: The origin of the acute and convalescent COVID-19 samples was the United States, Italy and Spain. Sources were T cells, B-cell-depleted T cells, or PBMCs; the material itself was cDNA or gDNA.

Clones were sequenced by immunoSEQ multiplex PCR, and TCRdb holds only the in-frame ones, with some missing. The repertoire consists of 250,000 to 350,000 clones, with nearly 90% occurring once and the leading ten covering approximately 5%. Germline V gene sequence: CDR1 LNHNV, CDR2 YYDKDF (reference sequence). The CDR3 has 14 amino acids. The V gene end was trimmed by 3 bases and the J gene end by 7 bases; junction bases not matched to a gene: 4. This study enrolled people aged about 18 to 95 from roughly 22 US geographic areas. Clinical history reported by participants formed the basis on which cohorts were assigned.

The sequence derives from a woman aged 30 to 39 who had recovered from COVID-19. Sequenced: PBMCs or T cells enriched from blood (not recorded which). This chain connects TRBV15 to TRBJ1-4, with 8 nucleotides matching TRBD1. CDR3 loop: CATSRDRAVEKLFF. The CDR3 region has the DNA TGTGCCACCAGCAGGGACAGGGCCGTTGAAAAACTGTTTTTT.